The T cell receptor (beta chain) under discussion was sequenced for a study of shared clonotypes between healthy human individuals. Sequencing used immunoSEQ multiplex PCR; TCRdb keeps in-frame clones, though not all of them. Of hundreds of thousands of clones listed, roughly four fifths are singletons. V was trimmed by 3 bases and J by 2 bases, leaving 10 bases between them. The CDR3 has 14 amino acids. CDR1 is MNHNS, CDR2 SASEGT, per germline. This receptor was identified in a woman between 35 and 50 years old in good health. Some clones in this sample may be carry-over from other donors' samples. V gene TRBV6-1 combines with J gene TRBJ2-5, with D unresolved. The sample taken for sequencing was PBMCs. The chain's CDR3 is CASSEAPSQETQYF. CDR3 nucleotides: TGTGCCAGCAGTGAGGCTCCCAGTCAAGAGACCCAGTACTTC.